These 18 T cell receptor beta chains were all obtained from the same sample, sequenced in a study of shared clonotypes between healthy human individuals. Measured with immunoSEQ multiplex PCR; TCRdb has only the in-frame clones, and not every one. The table includes roughly 2.1 million clones, approximately 94% detected once. Only CD45RO-negative cells positively selected for CCR7 counted as naive CD8 cells, so terminally differentiated effector memory CD45RA+ cells were excluded. What was sequenced was naive CD8+ T cells from PBMCs. These receptors originate from a man younger than 35 in good health. Some clones in this sample may be carry-over from other donors' samples.

The chain carries TRBV25-1 and TRBJ2-2, with 8 positions matching TRBD2. CDR1 MGHDK and CDR2 SYGVNS come from the germline V gene. V was clipped by 4 bases and J by 4 bases; unmatched bases: 5. CDR3 length equals 15 residues. CDR3 DNA: TGTGCCAGCAGTGGAGCGGGAGATGTCACCGGGGAGCTGTTTTTT. Translated: CASSGAGDVTGELFF.

The rearrangement links TRBV28 to TRBJ2-2; D is unclear. The CDR3 is 16 residues long. The germline gives CDR1 MDHEN, CDR2 SYDVKM. Trimming removed 6 bases at V and 5 bases at J, with 19 bases between. The CDR3 loop is CASRTDGATRTGELFF. The DNA of the CDR3 is TGTGCCAGCAGAACTGACGGAGCTACTCGTACCGGGGAGCTGTTTTTT. The full variable domain, in which reference TRBV28 and TRBJ2-2 provide the parts outside the CDR3, is DVKVTQSSRYLVKRTGEKVFLECVQDMDHENMFWYRQDPGLGLRLIYFSYDVKMKEKGDIPEGYSVSREKKERFSLILESASTNQTSMYLCASRTDGATRTGELFFGEGSRLTVL.

The chain has TRBV19 and TRBJ2-5; the match to TRBD1 covers 7 bases. The CDR3 consists of 14 residues. Trimming cost V 2 bases and J 5 bases; bases outside gene matches: 5. Germline V gene sequence: CDR1 LNHDA, CDR2 SQIVND (reference sequence). The CDR3 loop is CASSIYGQVETQYF. The DNA for the CDR3 is TGTGCCAGTAGTATATACGGACAGGTGGAGACCCAGTACTTC.

This chain links TRBV2 with TRBJ2-5; 8 nucleotides agree with TRBD1. Unmatched junction bases numbered 6, after V lost 6 bases and J lost 3 bases. Germline CDR1 and CDR2: SNHLY and FYNNEI. The CDR3 extends over 14 amino acids. CDR3 residues: CASRRGTGEETQYF. In DNA, the CDR3 is TGTGCCAGCAGGAGAGGGACAGGAGAAGAGACCCAGTACTTC.

J is TRBJ2-3 and V is TRBV9, with D possibly matching TRBD1 (5 bases). CDR1 and CDR2 (germline): SGDLS, YYNGEE. The CDR3 has 18 amino acids. The V gene lost 4 bases and the J gene lost 3 bases, with 24 bases spanning the gap. The CDR3 region is CASSPSPGKGLLTDTQYF. The CDR3 DNA is TGTGCCAGCAGCCCCAGCCCAGGGAAGGGGTTGTTAACAGATACGCAGTATTTT. Supplemented by reference TRBV9 and TRBJ2-3, the full variable domain reads DSGVTQTPKHLITATGQRVTLRCSPRSGDLSVYWYQQSLDQGLQFLIQYYNGEERAKGNILERFSAQQFPDLHSELNLSSLELGDSALYFCASSPSPGKGLLTDTQYFGPGTRLTVL.

As DNA, the CDR3 is TGTGCCAGCAGTGAAAGTCCGACCGCGGCTAATGAAAAACTGTTTTTT. This sequence encodes CASSESPTAANEKLFF. The chain carries TRBV2 and TRBJ1-4; D gene uncertain. This CDR3 spans 16 amino acids. Trimming took 2 bases from V and 3 from J, leaving 13 bases between them. CDR1 is SNHLY and CDR2 is FYNNEI in the germline V gene.

Regarding this clone: Other DNA variants within this sample encode the same CDR3. The chain uses TRBV7-9 and TRBJ1-1; 7 bases agree with TRBD1. V gave up 5 bases and J gave up 4 bases; unmatched junction bases: 4. Per germline, CDR1 SEHNR and CDR2 FQNEAQ (reference sequence). This CDR3 comprises 13 residues. DNA of the CDR3: TGTGCCAGCAGCCCAGGGGGGGGCACTGAAGCTTTCTTT. It translates to CASSPGGGTEAFF. The full variable domain, completed using reference TRBV7-9 and TRBJ1-1, is DTGVSQNPRHKITKRGQNVTFRCDPISEHNRLYWYRQTLGQGPEFLTYFQNEAQLEKSRLLSDRFSAERPKGSFSTLEIQRTEQGDSAMYLCASSPGGGTEAFFGQGTRLTVV.

This chain connects TRBV7-9 to TRBJ2-5, with D maybe TRBD2 (5 bases). CDR1 and CDR2 from the germline V gene are SEHNR and FQNEAQ (reference sequence). The CDR3 extends over 19 amino acids. The V end lost 2 bases, the J end lost 1 base, and 23 bases lay between the germline ends. The CDR3 DNA reads TGTGCCAGCAGCTTAAGAGAATCCGTCGGAGGCGAGGGCCAAGAGACCCAGTACTTC. Its translation is CASSLRESVGGEGQETQYF.

This rearrangement joins TRBV19 to TRBJ1-5; D gene uncertain. The CDR3 is made up of 15 amino acids. CDR1 LNHDA and CDR2 SQIVND come from the germline V gene (reference sequence). The V end lost 1 base, the J end lost 0 bases, and 7 bases lay between the germline ends. The CDR3 DNA sequence: TGTGCCAGTAGTATAGTAGGAGATAGCAATCAGCCCCAGCATTTT. It encodes CASSIVGDSNQPQHF.

The rearrangement uses TRBV14 and TRBJ2-3; D remains unclear. The CDR3 sequence is 13 residues long. Between the trimmed V and J ends, which lost 6 bases and 2 bases, there was a span of 9 bases. CDR1 is SGHDN, CDR2 FVKESK, per germline. CDR3 in DNA: TGTGCCAGCAGTCTTCTGGCCACAGATACGCAGTATTTT. Translation: CASSLLATDTQYF. Complete variable domain (other parts from reference TRBV14 and TRBJ2-3): EAGVTQFPSHSVIEKGQTVTLRCDPISGHDNLYWYRRVMGKEIKFLLHFVKESKQDESGMPNNRFLAERTGGTYSTLKVQPAELEDSGVYFCASSLLATDTQYFGPGTRLTVL.

V usage is TRBV29-1 and J usage is TRBJ2-7, with a weak D call TRBD1 (6 bases). The germline V and J ends were trimmed by 2 bases and 3 bases, with 17 bases remaining between them. The CDR3 spans 15 residues. Germline V gives CDR1 SQVTM, CDR2 ANQGSEA. CDR3 nucleotide sequence: TGCAGCGTTGAATTGAGAGGACAGAGGGACTACGAGCAGTACTTC. It is translated as CSVELRGQRDYEQYF.

The table lists this clone with a count of one. The CDR3: CASSFSVAGVPYEQYF. The CDR3 DNA sequence: TGTGCCAGCAGCTTTAGTGTAGCGGGAGTACCCTACGAGCAGTACTTC. The chain joins TRBV11-2 to TRBJ2-7, with 9 nucleotides matching TRBD2. Per germline, CDR1 SGHAT and CDR2 FQNNGV. The V and J ends lost 3 bases and 2 bases, in that order; junction bases with no gene match: 8. CDR3 size: 16 residues. Supplemented by reference TRBV11-2 and TRBJ2-7, the full variable domain reads EAGVAQSPRYKIIEKRQSVAFWCNPISGHATLYWYQQILGQGPKLLIQFQNNGVVDDSQLPKDRFSAERLKGVDSTLKIQPAKLEDSAVYLCASSFSVAGVPYEQYFGPGTRLTVT.

This sequence joins TRBV5-1 and TRBJ2-2; D perhaps matches TRBD1 (5 bases). Germline lookup yields CDR1 SGHRS and CDR2 YFSETQ. Trimming took 0 bases from V and 2 from J, leaving 8 bases between them. The CDR3 totals 15 residues. Here the CDR3 DNA reads TGCGCCAGCAGCTTGGTTACAGGAAACACCGGGGAGCTGTTTTTT. Protein sequence: CASSLVTGNTGELFF.

The V and J genes are TRBV7-2 and TRBJ2-1, with 7 bases fitting TRBD1. The germline CDR1 and CDR2 sequences are SGHTA and FQGNSA. The CDR3 is made up of 15 amino acids. J gave up 5 bases and V 2 bases, and 6 bases lay outside the gene matches. The CDR3 sequence is CASSLNDRAHNEQFF. CDR3 DNA sequence: TGTGCCAGCAGCTTAAATGACAGGGCCCACAATGAGCAGTTCTTC.

The chain uses TRBV7-9 and TRBJ2-7; no reliable D call. CDR3 length: 12 amino acids. Trimming cost V 1 base and J 12 bases, with 13 bases left between them. Germline-derived CDR1 and CDR2 are SEHNR and FQNEAQ (reference sequence). CDR3 sequence reads: CASSLGLAAPYF. The CDR3 DNA is TGTGCCAGCAGCTTAGGGCTCGCGGCCCCGTACTTC.

This clone was picked up one time. The CDR3 bases are TGTGCCAGCAGTTTGTCCAGCGGGGGCTACGAGCAGTACTTC. Its protein is CASSLSSGGYEQYF. The J gene is TRBJ2-7, the V gene TRBV27, with 8 nucleotides matching TRBD2. J was trimmed by 3 bases and V by 3 bases; bases with no gene match: 4. The CDR3 spans 14 residues. Germline loops: CDR1 MNHEY, CDR2 SMNVEV (reference sequence).

V usage is TRBV18 and J usage is TRBJ2-2; TRBD1 matches 8 bases. This CDR3 region has 17 residues. Trimming cost V 2 bases and J 0 bases; bases outside gene matches: 5. Per germline, CDR1 KGHSH and CDR2 LQKENI. As DNA, the CDR3 is TGTGCCAGCTCACCATTCTCAGGGGGCCCGAACACCGGGGAGCTGTTTTTT. This encodes CASSPFSGGPNTGELFF.

V and J are TRBV5-5 and TRBJ1-5; D not certain. There are 15 residues in the CDR3. The germline CDR1 and CDR2 sequences are SGHKS and YYEKEE (reference sequence). V dropped 0 bases and J dropped 5 bases, with 12 bases sitting between them. As DNA, the CDR3 is TGTGCCAGCAGCTTGGCGGCAGGACCGGATCAGCCCCAGCATTTT. Amino acid sequence: CASSLAAGPDQPQHF.